This T cell receptor (beta chain) originates from a study of regulatory T cells in long-lasting Graves disease (TCRdb year 2021). Looking at the study overall: Patients with newly diagnosed Graves' disease had been on antithyroid drugs for under 3 months. Peripheral blood TCR sequencing and RNA sequencing compared persistent Graves' disease patients with newly diagnosed Graves' disease patients. The study was conducted in China and was registered as a clinical trial. A total of 33 samples were covered by TCR sequencing, comprising some 13 persistent and 20 newly diagnosed Graves' disease patients.

In the germline V gene (reference sequence), CDR1 corresponds to SEHNR and CDR2 to FQNEAQ. The germline V and J ends show losses of 5 bases and 5 bases respectively, and no gene match explains 10 bases of the junction. From the cysteine up to the phenylalanine, the CDR3 has a length of 17 residues. The only DNA kept is the CDR3, 51 bases in frame from the first base. What the authors observed across the whole study: Only peripheral blood was studied, because thyroid tissue, the primary lesion, was inaccessible. Compared with newly diagnosed patients, patients with persistent Graves' disease had lower TCR Shannon entropy and fewer highly expanded clones, which suggests clonal expansion. TRBV28, TRBJ1-2 and TRBJ2-5 were preferentially used in persistent disease, while TRBV20-1 and TRBJ2-1 were favored in newly diagnosed disease. Patients with persistent disease shared more public clonotypes (approximately 2,500) than newly diagnosed patients did (more than 900). Sequencing and analysis were limited to the TCR beta chain. As a limitation, the authors acknowledged that the small sample size may reduce accuracy.

In regard to this clonotype: Its antigen is currently not known. Within one base of it there is no much larger clone, and no base qualities were kept.

The library was made by multiplex PCR. The sequencing machine was an Illumina HiSeq 4000. CDR3 regions were amplified by Arm-PCR with iRepertoire HTBI primers to construct TCR beta libraries. Before sequencing, the PCR products went through gel purification. Per the original workflow: Across samples, roughly 60 TRBV and 15 or so TRBJ segments were identified and used for gene usage analysis of CDR3 amino acid clonotypes. COPE and FqMerger were used to merge filtered high-quality paired reads into contigs. BLAST was used to align contigs to IMGT TRBV, TRBD and TRBJ reference genes, and CDR3 was defined according to IMGT. Clonotypes above 0.1% frequency were classified as highly expanded clones. Shannon entropy served as the measure of repertoire diversity, while the Gini coefficient captured V-J evenness. Public clonotypes were defined as clonotypes shared by more than one individual. Through fastp at Q25 and MiXCR, TCRdb rebuilt clones from the public reads, retaining in-frame beta chains. Rows are unified per CDR3 protein, each entry keeping the most common DNA and genes. These V and J calls derive from TCRdb rather than the authors' analysis. The table for this sample lists 540,000 or so distinct CDR3 sequences; roughly 14% of them were counted only once. Clones ranked in the top ten supply 8.5% to 10% of the sample.

The time point label corresponds to: newly diagnosed GD, antithyroid drugs for less than 3 months. RNA was extracted from PBMCs in TRIzol for both TCR sequencing and RNA sequencing. The diagnosis of Graves' disease followed American Thyroid Association guidelines. Patients for the study were recruited at an endocrinology department in Xi'an, China. Each patient gave roughly 8.4 milliliters of peripheral blood, collected in an EDTA anticoagulant tube. Ficoll Paque Plus density gradient separation was used to isolate PBMCs, and no further T cell sorting was done. An Agilent 2100 Bioanalyzer and agarose gel were used to check RNA quality, while a NanoDrop 2000 measured RNA concentration. These data also formed part of another study, on T cells in Graves' hyperthyroidism and ophthalmopathy. The second study reports: Graves' hyperthyroidism was defined as stable when no progression to ophthalmopathy occurred over 18 months of follow-up. The hyperthyroidism patients were between 18 and 65 years old and newly diagnosed, with a disease duration of less than 2 months. Exclusion was applied to patients with uncontrolled infections, other autoimmune diseases, pregnancy or lactation. Diagnoses were based on clinical symptoms, serum thyroxine and TRAb, thyroid ultrasound and orbital computed tomography. The TCR CDR3 was subjected to a first round of RT-PCR using the HTBI primer set and the Qiagen OneStep RT-PCR kit. Most expanded thyroid clonotypes (frequency above 0.001) were also found in blood, which suggests that blood repertoires may mirror thyroid immune responses. Ophthalmopathy was separated from stable hyperthyroidism by a 13 V-J signature model, with just over 85% sensitivity and about 81% specificity obtained in cross-validation and 80%/75% obtained in testing. In validation, the model predicted progression to ophthalmopathy a median of about 5.9 months before onset, with about 70% sensitivity and almost 75% specificity. TCR V-J signatures able to tell the groups apart were searched for in a discovery cohort of approximately 95 patients, of whom roughly 42 had Graves' ophthalmopathy and about 55 had stable Graves' hyperthyroidism. Prospective prediction of ophthalmopathy was tested in an independent validation cohort of fewer than 20 hyperthyroidism patients and 17 patients who later progressed to ophthalmopathy. The roughly 100 discovery patients were randomly divided into training and test sets at a 7:3 ratio. Thyroid tissue and blood T-cell repertoires from six Graves' hyperthyroidism patients were also compared in the study. Once sampling was done, hyperthyroidism patients were given methimazole at a starting dose of 30 mg daily, whereas ophthalmopathy patients were given high-dose intravenous methylprednisolone. The libraries were constructed in a second round of multiplex PCR and then size-selected and purified. Libraries were sequenced paired-end with 100 bp reads on an Illumina HiSeq2000. SOAPnuke was used to process the raw data, throwing out any read that contained adapters or uncalled bases, had a mean Phred below 15, or lacked an exact constant-primer or identifier match. COPE v1.2.5 was used to merge the high-quality paired reads, and each unique nucleotide sequence was defined as a clonotype. MiTCR v1.1 was used to align clonotypes to the IMGT TRBV, TRBD and TRBJ reference segments. The analysis included only V-J combinations with a frequency above 0.0001, which together covered 99% to 99.2% of the repertoires. A TCS score was defined as the ratio of F50 (clonal expansion) to E x V (chaos), with BLOSUM62-based TCRdist applied between CDR3 peptides within each V-J. Welch's t-statistics and random forest reduced 500 to 650 V-J features to under 15, which were used in a naive Bayes classifier (R e1071). Sample size was not statistically predetermined, and blinding of investigators to group allocation was not performed. TCR Vbeta CDR3 sequencing of 130 to 150 peripheral blood samples (under 45 ophthalmopathy, 75 to 80 hyperthyroidism and roughly 17 progressor patients) is reported in the paper.

The rearranged segments are TRBV7-9 and TRBJ2-1, with 12 middle bases fitting TRBD1. The sample here was peripheral blood mononuclear cells (PBMCs), taken at new diagnosis, from a patient treated with antithyroid drugs. The source is a man aged 30 to 39 with Graves disease. Donor details come from another sample of the same person, matched by shared clones. The nucleotide sequence reads TGTGCCAGCAGCCCATACGGGACAGGGGGCTCTCACAATGAGCAGTTCTTC. It encodes CASSPYGTGGSHNEQFF. The full variable domain, with segments outside the CDR3 supplied by the reference TRBV7-9 and TRBJ2-1 proteins, appears as DTGVSQNPRHKITKRGQNVTFRCDPISEHNRLYWYRQTLGQGPEFLTYFQNEAQLEKSRLLSDRFSAERPKGSFSTLEIQRTEQGDSAMYLCASSPYGTGGSHNEQFFGPGTRLTVL.